This T cell receptor beta chain was obtained from a study of T-cell memory formation after mild COVID-19. As for the study in general: TCR clusters were mostly donor specific. Study-wide findings and caveats: Chiefly within CM and EM were the contracting CD4+ clones; CD8+ ones were within EMRA. While clones contracting from day 15 to 85 were balanced between CD4 and CD8, later expanders leaned CD4+.

Note on this clonotype: Its target is not known.

This CDR3 is built from 15 residues. Trimming removed 2 bases from V and 8 bases from J; junction bases left unmatched: 5. TCRdb reprocessed the 5' RACE reads with MiXCR, giving one entry per CDR3 protein. The table has tens of thousands of distinct CDR3 sequences, about a sixth seen once; the top ten hold 31%. This clonotype was sampled from an adult woman who had mild COVID-19 (a few samples of this study predate the infection). Cell type and time point are not known. Sequencing used PBMCs or a T cell subset sorted from them (not recorded which). V and J are TRBV12-3 or TRBV12-4 and TRBJ2-1; TRBD2 aligns across 11 bases. CDR3 residues: CASSLSTSGAYEQFF. CDR3 bases: TGTGCCAGCAGTTTATCGACTAGCGGGGCTTATGAGCAGTTCTTC.